Below are 20 T cell receptor beta chains sequenced from a single sample in a study of blood T cell repertoires in COVID-19. Assay: immunoSEQ multiplex PCR; the TCRdb copy retains only in-frame clones and omits some. The sample records about 99,000 clones, roughly 84% being singletons. The source material was peripheral blood. The receptors were gathered from a man between 70 and 80 years old with active or convalescent COVID-19.

The genes are TRBV18 and TRBJ2-5; 11 bases are shared with TRBD2. The CDR3 loop spans 16 amino acids. CDR1 is KGHSH and CDR2 is LQKENI in the germline V gene. V dropped 0 bases and J dropped 2; count of bases not matched to a gene: 2. In DNA, the CDR3 is TGTGCCAGCTCACCACCGTCTAGCGGGGGGCAAGAGACCCAGTACTTC. This encodes CASSPPSSGGQETQYF.

J is TRBJ1-1 and V is TRBV28; possible D gene TRBD1, 5 bases. Germline V gene sequence: CDR1 MDHEN, CDR2 SYDVKM. The CDR3 has 15 amino acids. Trimming pared 2 bases from V and 3 bases from J, leaving 13 bases between. The CDR3 is CASSLGAFRDTEAFF. CDR3 in DNA: TGTGCCAGCAGTTTAGGAGCCTTCAGGGACACTGAAGCTTTCTTT.

The gene calls are TRBV6-1 and TRBJ1-5; D is unresolved. This CDR3 contains 16 residues. V was clipped by 0 bases and J by 2 bases, with 11 bases between them. Germline CDR1 MNHNS, CDR2 SASEGT. CDR3 region: CASSEAGVNGNQPQHF. CDR3 coding DNA: TGTGCCAGCAGTGAAGCAGGAGTTAATGGCAATCAGCCCCAGCATTTT.

The chain joins TRBV5-1 to TRBJ2-1; D not certain. CDR3 length: 15 amino acids. The ends were cut back, 3 bases at V and 2 bases at J, with 12 bases in the middle. Looked up from germline, CDR1 is SGHRS and CDR2 is YFSETQ. CDR3 protein: CASSSFRVAYNEQFF. In DNA, the CDR3 is TGCGCCAGCAGCTCCTTCCGGGTGGCCTACAATGAGCAGTTCTTC. Full variable domain (rest looked up from reference TRBV5-1 and TRBJ2-1): KAGVTQTPRYLIKTRGQQVTLSCSPISGHRSVSWYQQTPGQGLQFLFEYFSETQRNKGNFPGRFSGRQFSNSRSEMNVSTLELGDSALYLCASSSFRVAYNEQFFGPGTRLTVL.

The chain links TRBV2 to TRBJ1-6; weak D call: TRBD1 (6 bases). Germline V CDR1 and CDR2: SNHLY, FYNNEI. V was cut by 10 bases and J by 8 bases, with 21 bases left in between. This CDR3 region has 15 residues. The CDR3 DNA reads as TGTGCCACATCCGGCGCAGGGGCTAACTATTCACCCCTCCACTTT. This translates into CATSGAGANYSPLHF.

This chain connects TRBV6-5 to TRBJ1-6; 8 nucleotides align to TRBD1. With 4 bases clipped from V and 5 bases from J, the junction kept 4 bases outside the gene matches. CDR1 is MNHEY, CDR2 SVGAGI, per germline. The CDR3 sequence is 15 residues long. The CDR3 region is CASSSWTGNNSPLHF. In DNA form, the CDR3 reads TGTGCCAGCAGTTCCTGGACAGGGAATAATTCACCCCTCCACTTT.

The genes are TRBV5-1 and TRBJ1-2; 7 positions agree with TRBD1. Germline assignment: CDR1 SGHRS and CDR2 YFSETQ. The V segment lost 4 bases and the J segment 8 bases; nucleotides outside the gene matches: 8. This CDR3 has 13 residues. The CDR3 spells CASSVDRAGGYTF. The CDR3 DNA reads as TGCGCCAGCAGCGTAGACAGGGCGGGAGGCTACACCTTC.

CDR3 in DNA: TGCGCCAGCAGCTCAACAGGGGCCACCGGGGAGCTGTTTTTT. Encoded protein: CASSSTGATGELFF. The J gene is TRBJ2-2, the V gene TRBV5-1; TRBD1 matches at 7 bases. J was trimmed by 4 bases and V by 3 bases; bases with no gene match: 3. Looked up from germline, CDR1 is SGHRS and CDR2 is YFSETQ. CDR3 length: 14 amino acids.

The rearrangement joins TRBV4-3 to TRBJ1-5, with D perhaps matching TRBD1 (5 bases). The CDR3 spans 14 residues. Germline V lookup: CDR1 LGHNA, CDR2 YSLEER. The germline V and J ends were trimmed by 2 bases and 6 bases, with 11 bases remaining between them. The CDR3, as DNA: TGCGCCAGCAGCCAATATCCAGGGCTTCAGCCCCAGCATTTT. Its translation: CASSQYPGLQPQHF.

The chain employs TRBV7-9 and TRBJ2-1; 9 positions match TRBD2. This CDR3 has 18 amino acids. Germline lookup yields CDR1 SEHNR and CDR2 FQNEAQ (reference sequence). The J segment lost 3 bases and the V segment lost 0 bases, leaving 9 bases of the junction unmatched. In DNA, the CDR3 is TGTGCCAGCAGCTTAGCGTTTGGGCTAGCGGGGATCTACAATGAGCAGTTCTTC. Protein sequence: CASSLAFGLAGIYNEQFF.

This rearrangement joins TRBV4-1 to TRBJ1-6; maybe TRBD1 (5 bases). Germline lookup yields CDR1 MGHRA and CDR2 YSYEKL. Trimming removed 0 bases at V and 0 bases at J, with 9 bases between. This CDR3 spans 17 amino acids. In DNA, the CDR3 is TGCGCCAGCAGCCAAGAGGGGGGGGGCTCCTATAATTCACCCCTCCACTTT. Translating gives CASSQEGGGSYNSPLHF.

The chain carries TRBV19 and TRBJ2-7; 8 bases line up with TRBD1. Germline V gene sequence: CDR1 LNHDA, CDR2 SQIVND (reference sequence). V trimming: 4 bases; J trimming: 2 bases; junction bases outside the gene matches: 4. This CDR3 spans 14 amino acids. The CDR3 DNA sequence: TGTGCCAGTAGTACGACAGGGGCGCCCTACGAGCAGTACTTC. Its protein product is CASSTTGAPYEQYF. The variable domain in full, completed from reference TRBV19 and TRBJ2-7, reads DGGITQSPKYLFRKEGQNVTLSCEQNLNHDAMYWYRQDPGQGLRLIYYSQIVNDFQKGDIAEGYSVSREKKESFPLTVTSAQKNPTAFYLCASSTTGAPYEQYFGPGTRLTVT.

The chain has TRBV10-3 and TRBJ2-7, with D possibly matching TRBD1 (6 bases). Germline loops: CDR1 ENHRY, CDR2 SYGVKD. Trimming stripped 6 bases from V and 3 bases from J, with 15 bases between. This CDR3 has 14 amino acids. CDR3 coding DNA: TGTGCCATCAGCAGAGCAGGGGAGTTCTACGAGCAGTACTTC. Translation gives CAISRAGEFYEQYF.

This sequence joins TRBV2 and TRBJ1-1; 7 nucleotides match TRBD1. CDR3 length equals 14 residues. Germline CDR1 is SNHLY and CDR2 is FYNNEI. With 5 bases clipped from V and 5 bases from J, the junction kept 8 bases outside the gene matches. The CDR3 nucleotides are TGTGCCAGCAGTCGAGGGGGCGTGTGGACTGAAGCTTTCTTT. Residues: CASSRGGVWTEAFF.

V usage is TRBV10-3 and J usage is TRBJ1-2, with 8 nucleotides matching TRBD1. Germline CDR1 is ENHRY and CDR2 is SYGVKD. J lost 2 bases, V lost 7 bases, and 3 bases had no gene match. The CDR3 spans 13 residues. The DNA for the CDR3 is TGTGCCATCACAGGGGGCCCGAACTATGGCTACACCTTC. Protein: CAITGGPNYGYTF.

This clone was picked up one time. The chain couples TRBV18 to TRBJ1-1; weak D call: TRBD1 (5 bases). In germline, CDR1 is KGHSH, CDR2 LQKENI. The CDR3 length is 13 residues. The V end lost 5 bases, the J end lost 4 bases, and 11 bases lay between the germline ends. The CDR3 DNA reads TGTGCCAGCTCAGCAGGGTTGGCCACTGAAGCTTTCTTT. This sequence encodes CASSAGLATEAFF.

The chain employs TRBV30 and TRBJ1-2; possibly TRBD1 for D (6 bases). From germline, CDR1 is GTSNPN and CDR2 SVGIG (reference sequence). The CDR3 runs 13 residues. Trimming took 4 bases from V and 4 from J, leaving 13 bases between them. DNA for the CDR3: TGTGCCTGGACTGCCTCGGACAGCTATGGCTACACCTTC. Its protein is CAWTASDSYGYTF. Together with reference TRBV30 and TRBJ1-2, the CDR3 gives the full variable domain: SQTIHQWPATLVQPVGSPLSLECTVEGTSNPNLYWYRQAAGRGLQLLFYSVGIGQISSEVPQNLSASRPQDRQFILSSKKLLLSDSGFYLCAWTASDSYGYTFGSGTRLTVV.

The chain has TRBV19 and TRBJ1-5; TRBD1 matches 9 bases. The germline V gene has CDR1 LNHDA and CDR2 SQIVND (reference sequence). This CDR3 is 18 amino acids long. V trimming: 9 bases; J trimming: 7 bases; junction bases outside the gene matches: 22. CDR3 in DNA: TGTGCCAGCGCTTCTAAACGGGCACAGGGGGCCACCATACAGCCCCAGCATTTT. Encoded protein: CASASKRAQGATIQPQHF.

This clone was picked up one time. The J gene is TRBJ1-1, the V gene TRBV25-1, with D possibly being TRBD1 (6 bases). The V end was cut by 3 bases, the J end by 0 bases, with 11 bases between. Per the germline V gene, CDR1 is MGHDK and CDR2 is SYGVNS. The CDR3 is 15 amino acids. Here the CDR3 DNA reads TGTGCCAGCAGTGACAACAGGGTGCTGAACACTGAAGCTTTCTTT. Translation: CASSDNRVLNTEAFF.

The chain is built from TRBV4-1 and TRBJ2-7; 8 bases agree with TRBD2. Germline V gene sequence: CDR1 MGHRA, CDR2 YSYEKL. Trimming removed 0 bases from V and 6 bases from J; junction bases left unmatched: 10. The CDR3 has 16 residues. The CDR3 sequence: CASSQDGTSGMTEQYF. In DNA, the CDR3 is TGCGCCAGCAGCCAAGATGGAACTAGCGGTATGACCGAGCAGTACTTC.